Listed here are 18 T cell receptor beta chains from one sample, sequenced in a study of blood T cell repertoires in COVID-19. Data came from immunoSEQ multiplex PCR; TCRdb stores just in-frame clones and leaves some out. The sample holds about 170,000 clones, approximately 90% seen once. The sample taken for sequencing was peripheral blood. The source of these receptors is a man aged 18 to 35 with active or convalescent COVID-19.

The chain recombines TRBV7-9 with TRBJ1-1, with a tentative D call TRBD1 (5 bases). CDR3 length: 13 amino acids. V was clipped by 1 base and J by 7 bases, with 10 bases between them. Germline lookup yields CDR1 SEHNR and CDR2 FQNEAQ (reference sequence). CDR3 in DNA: TGTGCCAGCAGCTTAGAGGGCGGGGGTGAAGCTTTCTTT. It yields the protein CASSLEGGGEAFF.

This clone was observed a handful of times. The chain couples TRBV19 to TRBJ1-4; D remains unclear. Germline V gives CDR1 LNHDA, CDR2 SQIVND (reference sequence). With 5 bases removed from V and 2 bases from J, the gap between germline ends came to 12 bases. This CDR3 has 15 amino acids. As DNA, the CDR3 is TGTGCCAGTAGTTCTATACGGGTTACTAATGAAAAACTGTTTTTT. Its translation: CASSSIRVTNEKLFF.

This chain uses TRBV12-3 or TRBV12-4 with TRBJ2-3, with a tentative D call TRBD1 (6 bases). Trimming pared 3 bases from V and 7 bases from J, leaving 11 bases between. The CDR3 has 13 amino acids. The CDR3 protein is CASSFEGTNTQYF. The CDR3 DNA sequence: TGTGCCAGCAGTTTTGAGGGGACAAATACGCAGTATTTT.

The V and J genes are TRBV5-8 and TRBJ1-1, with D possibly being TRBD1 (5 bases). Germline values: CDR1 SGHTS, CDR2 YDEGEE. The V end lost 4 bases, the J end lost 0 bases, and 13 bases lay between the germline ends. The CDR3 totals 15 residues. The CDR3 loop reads CASSPRDSMNTEAFF. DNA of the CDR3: TGTGCCAGCAGCCCGAGGGACTCTATGAACACTGAAGCTTTCTTT. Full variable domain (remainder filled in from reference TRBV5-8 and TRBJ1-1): EAGVTQSPTHLIKTRGQQATLRCSPISGHTSVYWYQQALGLGLQFLLWYDEGEERNRGNFPPRFSGRQFPNYSSELNVNALELEDSALYLCASSPRDSMNTEAFFGQGTRLTVV.

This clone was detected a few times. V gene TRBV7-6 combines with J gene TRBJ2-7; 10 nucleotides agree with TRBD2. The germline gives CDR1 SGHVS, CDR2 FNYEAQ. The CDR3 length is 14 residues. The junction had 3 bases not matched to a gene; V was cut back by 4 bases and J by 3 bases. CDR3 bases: TGTGCCAGCAGCTCCAGCGGGGGGGGCTACGAGCAGTACTTC. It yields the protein CASSSSGGGYEQYF.

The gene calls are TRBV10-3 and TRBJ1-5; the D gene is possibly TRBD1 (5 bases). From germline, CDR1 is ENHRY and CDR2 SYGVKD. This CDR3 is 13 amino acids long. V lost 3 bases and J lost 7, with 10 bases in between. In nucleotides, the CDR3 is TGTGCCATCAGTGACAGGGCTGAACAGCCCCAGCATTTT. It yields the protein CAISDRAEQPQHF.

In DNA form, the CDR3 reads TGTGCCAGTAGTACCGGGACAGACTATGGCTACACCTTC. It translates to CASSTGTDYGYTF. The rearrangement uses TRBV19 and TRBJ1-2; 7 bases match TRBD1. J lost 3 bases, V lost 4 bases, and 2 bases had no gene match. The CDR3 has 13 amino acids. CDR1 and CDR2 from the germline V gene are LNHDA and SQIVND (reference sequence).

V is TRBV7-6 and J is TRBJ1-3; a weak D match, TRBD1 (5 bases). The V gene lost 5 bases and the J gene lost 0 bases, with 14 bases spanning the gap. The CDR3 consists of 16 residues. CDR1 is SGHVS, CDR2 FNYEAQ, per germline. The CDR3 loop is CASSQEGAYSGNTIYF. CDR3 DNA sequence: TGTGCCAGCAGCCAAGAAGGGGCATACTCTGGAAACACCATATATTTT.

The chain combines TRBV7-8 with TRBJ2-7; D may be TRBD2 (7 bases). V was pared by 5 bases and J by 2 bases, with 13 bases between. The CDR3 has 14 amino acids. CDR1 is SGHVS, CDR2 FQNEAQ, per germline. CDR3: CASSPSGGPYEQYF. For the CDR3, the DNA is TGTGCCAGCAGCCCATCCGGGGGGCCCTACGAGCAGTACTTC.

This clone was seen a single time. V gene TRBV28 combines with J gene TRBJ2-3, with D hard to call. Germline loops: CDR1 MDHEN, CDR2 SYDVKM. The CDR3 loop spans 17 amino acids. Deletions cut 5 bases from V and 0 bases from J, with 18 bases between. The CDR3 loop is CASSLERRGGSTDTQYF. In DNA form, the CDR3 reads TGTGCCAGCAGTCTCGAGAGGCGAGGTGGTAGCACAGATACGCAGTATTTT.

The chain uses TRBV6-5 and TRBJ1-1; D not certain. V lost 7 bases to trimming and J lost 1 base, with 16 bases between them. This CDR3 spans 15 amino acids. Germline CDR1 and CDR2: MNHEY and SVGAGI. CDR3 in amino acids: CASNGGWGGNTEAFF. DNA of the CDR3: TGTGCCAGCAATGGCGGATGGGGAGGGAACACTGAAGCTTTCTTT.

The CDR3 sequence: CASSSPGGLQWDEQFF. The CDR3 DNA reads as TGTGCCAGCAGCTCCCCCGGGGGACTCCAATGGGATGAGCAGTTCTTC. This rearrangement joins TRBV7-9 to TRBJ2-1; tentative D call: TRBD2 (6 bases). The CDR3 is 16 residues long. CDR1 is SEHNR, CDR2 FQNEAQ, per germline (reference sequence). V was shortened by 4 bases and J by 8 bases, with 21 bases between the two germline ends. The full variable domain, its missing parts supplied by reference TRBV7-9 and TRBJ2-1, is DTGVSQNPRHKITKRGQNVTFRCDPISEHNRLYWYRQTLGQGPEFLTYFQNEAQLEKSRLLSDRFSAERPKGSFSTLEIQRTEQGDSAMYLCASSSPGGLQWDEQFFGPGTRLTVL.

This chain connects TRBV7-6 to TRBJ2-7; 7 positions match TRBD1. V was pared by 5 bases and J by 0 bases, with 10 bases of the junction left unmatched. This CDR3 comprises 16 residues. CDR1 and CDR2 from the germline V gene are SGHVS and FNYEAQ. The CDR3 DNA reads TGTGCCAGCAGCGTGAAGGACAGGATCTTCTCCTACGAGCAGTACTTC. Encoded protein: CASSVKDRIFSYEQYF.

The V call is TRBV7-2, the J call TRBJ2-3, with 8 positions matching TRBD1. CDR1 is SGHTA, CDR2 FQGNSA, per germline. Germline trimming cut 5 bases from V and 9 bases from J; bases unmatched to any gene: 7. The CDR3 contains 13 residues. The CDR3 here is CASSNRRTGTQYF. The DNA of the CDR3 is TGTGCCAGCAGCAACCGCCGGACAGGGACGCAGTATTTT.

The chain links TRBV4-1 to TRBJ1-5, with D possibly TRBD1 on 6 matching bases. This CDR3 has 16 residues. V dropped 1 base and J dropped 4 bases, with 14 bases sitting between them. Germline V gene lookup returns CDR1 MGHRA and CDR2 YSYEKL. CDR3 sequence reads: CASSQGIGQPNQPQHF. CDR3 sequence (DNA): TGCGCCAGCAGCCAAGGAATTGGACAGCCGAATCAGCCCCAGCATTTT.

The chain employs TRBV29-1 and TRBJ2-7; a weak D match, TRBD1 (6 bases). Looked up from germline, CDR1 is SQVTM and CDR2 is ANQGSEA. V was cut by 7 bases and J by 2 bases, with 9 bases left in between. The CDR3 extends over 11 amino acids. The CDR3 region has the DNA TGCAGCGCACAGGGTACCTACGAGCAGTACGTC. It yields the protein CSAQGTYEQYV.

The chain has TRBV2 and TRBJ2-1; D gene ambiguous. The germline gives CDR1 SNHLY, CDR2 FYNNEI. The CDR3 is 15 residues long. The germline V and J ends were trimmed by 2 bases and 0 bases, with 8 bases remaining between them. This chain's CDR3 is CASSERLSSYNEQFF. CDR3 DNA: TGTGCCAGCAGTGAAAGACTGAGCTCCTACAATGAGCAGTTCTTC.

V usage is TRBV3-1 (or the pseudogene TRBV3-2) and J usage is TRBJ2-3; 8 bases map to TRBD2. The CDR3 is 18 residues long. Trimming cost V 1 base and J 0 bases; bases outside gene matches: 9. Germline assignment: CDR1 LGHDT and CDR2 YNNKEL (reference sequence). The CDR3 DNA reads TGTGCCAGCAGCCAAGGAGTCCCTAGCGGGCTGAGCACAGATACGCAGTATTTT. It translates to CASSQGVPSGLSTDTQYF.